These T cell receptor beta chains were read from a single sample in a study of shared clonotypes between healthy human individuals. Some clones are missing from TCRdb's copy, which holds only in-frame ones; the method was immunoSEQ multiplex PCR. The sample carries around 1.1 million clones, roughly 74% recorded once. Sequencing was carried out using memory CD4+ T cells from PBMCs. These receptors all stem from a man between 18 and 35 years old in good health. Some clones in this sample may be carry-over from other donors' samples. CDR3s include the opening cysteine and the closing phenylalanine or tryptophan. A D gene is named only where the DNA matches it firmly. Where a row states a size, it is once, few, many or the class of an expanded clone; other rows omit it.

J gene: TRBJ2-7
D gene: TRBD2
clone size: many
V gene: TRBV18
CDR3 DNA: TGTGCCAGCTCACCCGGGACTAGTTCCTACGAGCAGTACTTC
CDR3 protein: CASSPGTSSYEQYF

J gene: TRBJ1-2
D gene: .
clone size: .
V gene: TRBV28
CDR3 DNA: TGTGCCAGCAGTTCACAGGGAGATGGCTACACCTTC
CDR3 protein: CASSSQGDGYTF

J gene: TRBJ2-7
D gene: .
clone size: .
V gene: TRBV10-3
CDR3 DNA: TGTGCCATCAGGTCATCTAGTAATAGCGACGAGCAGTACTTC
CDR3 protein: CAIRSSSNSDEQYF

J gene: TRBJ2-1
D gene: .
clone size: .
V gene: TRBV5-4
CDR3 DNA: TGTGCCAGCAGCTCGGGACAGGGACTAGACGCGGAGCAGTTCTTC
CDR3 protein: CASSSGQGLDAEQFF

J gene: TRBJ2-7
D gene: .
clone size: .
V gene: TRBV6-6
CDR3 DNA: TGTGCCAGCAGTTACTTCTCAAGGGCCGCCTACGAGCAGTACTTC
CDR3 protein: CASSYFSRAAYEQYF

J gene: TRBJ2-7
D gene: .
clone size: few
V gene: TRBV28
CDR3 DNA: TGTGCCAGCAGTTTAGGGTCCACCAACGAGCAGTACTTC
CDR3 protein: CASSLGSTNEQYF

J gene: TRBJ2-7
D gene: TRBD2
clone size: .
V gene: TRBV10-3
CDR3 DNA: TGTGCCATCAGTGACTTCCGGGGGAGGGAAAACGAGCAGTACTTC
CDR3 protein: CAISDFRGRENEQYF

J gene: TRBJ2-6
D gene: .
clone size: .
V gene: TRBV7-2
CDR3 DNA: TGTGCCAGCAGCTTGAGTTGGAGCCCTGGGGCCAACGTCCTGACTTTC
CDR3 protein: CASSLSWSPGANVLTF

J gene: TRBJ2-3
D gene: TRBD1
clone size: few
V gene: TRBV25-1
CDR3 DNA: TGTGCCAGCTCCTCCAGGGGGACCTCAGATACGCAGTATTTT
CDR3 protein: CASSSRGTSDTQYF

J gene: TRBJ2-7
D gene: TRBD2
clone size: .
V gene: TRBV19
CDR3 DNA: TGTGCCAGTAGCGAAACTAGCGAAACCTACGAGCAGTACTTC
CDR3 protein: CASSETSETYEQYF

J gene: TRBJ2-1
D gene: TRBD2
clone size: .
V gene: TRBV6-6
CDR3 DNA: TGTGCCAGCAGTCCAACCGCGGGGGGTGAGCAGTTCTTC
CDR3 protein: CASSPTAGGEQFF

J gene: TRBJ2-6
D gene: .
clone size: .
V gene: TRBV6-6
CDR3 DNA: TGTGCCAGCAGCAACCAGGGGCGTGGGGCCAACGTCCTGACTTTC
CDR3 protein: CASSNQGRGANVLTF

J gene: TRBJ1-5
D gene: .
clone size: .
V gene: TRBV7-6
CDR3 DNA: TGTGCCAGCAGCTTAGACAGCCAACAGCCCCAGCATTTT
CDR3 protein: CASSLDSQQPQHF

J gene: TRBJ2-7
D gene: TRBD2
clone size: .
V gene: TRBV5-1
CDR3 DNA: TGCGCCAGCAGCTTGGAGGGACTAGCGGGAGAGCAGTACTTC
CDR3 protein: CASSLEGLAGEQYF

J gene: TRBJ2-2
D gene: .
clone size: .
V gene: TRBV4-3
CDR3 DNA: TGCGCCAGCAGCCAAGATTACCGGACCGGGGAGCTGTTTTTT
CDR3 protein: CASSQDYRTGELFF

J gene: TRBJ1-1
D gene: .
clone size: few
V gene: TRBV6-1
CDR3 DNA: TGTGCCAGCAGTGTCAGCTTCACTGAAGCTTTCTTT
CDR3 protein: CASSVSFTEAFF

J gene: TRBJ1-5
D gene: .
clone size: .
V gene: TRBV6-6
CDR3 DNA: TGTGCCAGCAGTTACGACAGTCGGTCGTGGCAGCCCCAGCATTTT
CDR3 protein: CASSYDSRSWQPQHF

J gene: TRBJ2-1
D gene: TRBD2
clone size: .
V gene: TRBV30
CDR3 DNA: TGTGCCTGGAGTGGGGGCGGCGGGAGCACTGAGCAGTTCTTC
CDR3 protein: CAWSGGGGSTEQFF

J gene: TRBJ1-4
D gene: .
clone size: few
V gene: TRBV2
CDR3 DNA: TGTGCCAGCAGTCGGACAGATAGAAGGGAAAAACTGTTTTTT
CDR3 protein: CASSRTDRREKLFF

J gene: TRBJ2-5
D gene: .
clone size: .
V gene: TRBV5-4
CDR3 DNA: TGTGCCAGCAGCTTGGTTGGGGATCAAGAGACCCAGTACTTC
CDR3 protein: CASSLVGDQETQYF

J gene: TRBJ2-3
D gene: .
clone size: many
V gene: TRBV5-1
CDR3 DNA: TGCGCCAGCGGCGAGGGGGCAGATACGCAGTATTTT
CDR3 protein: CASGEGADTQYF

J gene: TRBJ2-1
D gene: TRBD2
clone size: .
V gene: TRBV29-1
CDR3 DNA: TGCAGCGCCGGACTAGCGGGAAATGAGCAGTTCTTC
CDR3 protein: CSAGLAGNEQFF

J gene: TRBJ2-5
D gene: .
clone size: .
V gene: TRBV2
CDR3 DNA: TGTGCCAGCCGGGGACTGCAAGAGACCCAGTACTTC
CDR3 protein: CASRGLQETQYF

J gene: TRBJ2-1
D gene: TRBD2
clone size: .
V gene: TRBV29-1
CDR3 DNA: TGCAGCGTTGTATGGGGACTAGCTCGGTACAATGAGCAGTTCTTC
CDR3 protein: CSVVWGLARYNEQFF

J gene: TRBJ2-3
D gene: .
clone size: .
V gene: TRBV15
CDR3 DNA: TGTGCCACCAGCCCCGGACCAACTAGCACAGATACGCAGTATTTT
CDR3 protein: CATSPGPTSTDTQYF

J gene: TRBJ2-2
D gene: .
clone size: .
V gene: TRBV7-8
CDR3 DNA: TGTGCCAGCAGCTTAGTGGGCGGGATCACCGGGGAGCTGTTTTTT
CDR3 protein: CASSLVGGITGELFF

J gene: TRBJ1-2
D gene: TRBD1
clone size: .
V gene: TRBV28
CDR3 DNA: TGTGCCAGCAGCGGGGACAGAGTAAGCTATGGCTACACCTTC
CDR3 protein: CASSGDRVSYGYTF

J gene: TRBJ2-5
D gene: .
clone size: .
V gene: TRBV5-1
CDR3 DNA: TGCGCCAGCGCGCCGGCGGGCCAAGAGACCCAGTACTTC
CDR3 protein: CASAPAGQETQYF

J gene: TRBJ1-1
D gene: TRBD1
clone size: .
V gene: TRBV7-9
CDR3 DNA: TGTGCCAGCAGCTCCTCCGGGACAGGAAAGAGATGGGACACTGAAGCTTTCTTT
CDR3 protein: CASSSSGTGKRWDTEAFF

J gene: TRBJ2-1
D gene: TRBD2
clone size: .
V gene: TRBV29-1
CDR3 DNA: TGCAGCGTTCATAGCGGGAGACTACTCGGGAATGAGCAGTTCTTC
CDR3 protein: CSVHSGRLLGNEQFF

J gene: TRBJ1-2
D gene: .
clone size: few
V gene: TRBV5-6
CDR3 DNA: TGTGCCAGCAGCCTCCTTACAACCGGGGGCTACACCTTC
CDR3 protein: CASSLLTTGGYTF

J gene: TRBJ2-7
D gene: TRBD2
clone size: few
V gene: TRBV6-1
CDR3 DNA: TGTGCCAGCAGACTCCGGAGTAGCGGGACCTACGAGCAGTACTTC
CDR3 protein: CASRLRSSGTYEQYF

J gene: TRBJ1-2
D gene: .
clone size: .
V gene: TRBV7-8
CDR3 DNA: TGTGCCAGCGCGGGACCAGAAACTAACTATGGCTACACCTTC
CDR3 protein: CASAGPETNYGYTF

J gene: TRBJ2-7
D gene: .
clone size: .
V gene: TRBV28
CDR3 DNA: TGTGCCACCGGGGGCGCGGCCGAGCAGTACTTC
CDR3 protein: CATGGAAEQYF

J gene: TRBJ1-1
D gene: TRBD1
clone size: .
V gene: TRBV5-1
CDR3 DNA: TGCGCCAGCAGCGCGGGACAGCCGAACACTGAAGCTTTCTTT
CDR3 protein: CASSAGQPNTEAFF

J gene: TRBJ1-4
D gene: TRBD1
clone size: .
V gene: TRBV28
CDR3 DNA: TGTGCCAGCAGTTCATCACAGGGGAGCGCTAATGAAAAACTGTTTTTT
CDR3 protein: CASSSSQGSANEKLFF

J gene: TRBJ1-2
D gene: TRBD1
clone size: .
V gene: TRBV27
CDR3 DNA: TGTGCCAGCCGGGGGACAGGGGGCGCAGGTGGCTACACCTTC
CDR3 protein: CASRGTGGAGGYTF

J gene: TRBJ1-2
D gene: .
clone size: .
V gene: TRBV5-1
CDR3 DNA: TGCGCCAGCAGCTTGGTCCTAGGAGGGGTTGTCGGCTACACCTTC
CDR3 protein: CASSLVLGGVVGYTF

J gene: TRBJ1-4
D gene: .
clone size: .
V gene: TRBV7-3
CDR3 DNA: TGTGCCAGCAGTGAACAGACCAGAAGTAGTGAAAAACTGTTTTTT
CDR3 protein: CASSEQTRSSEKLFF

J gene: TRBJ1-2
D gene: .
clone size: .
V gene: TRBV30
CDR3 DNA: TGTGCCTGGAACCGACTCCCCAGACAGGTGAACTATGGCTACACCTTC
CDR3 protein: CAWNRLPRQVNYGYTF

J gene: TRBJ1-2
D gene: .
clone size: few
V gene: TRBV28
CDR3 DNA: TGTGCCAGCAGTTTGTCCAACCCGGGGCGGCGCTATGGCTACACCTTC
CDR3 protein: CASSLSNPGRRYGYTF

J gene: TRBJ2-6
D gene: .
clone size: once
V gene: TRBV7-9
CDR3 DNA: TGTGCCAGCAGCCCCATGGCCTGGGTGAGCTCTGGGGCCAACGTCCTGACTTTC
CDR3 protein: CASSPMAWVSSGANVLTF

J gene: TRBJ2-5
D gene: .
clone size: .
V gene: TRBV7-2
CDR3 DNA: TGTGCCAGCAGCCCCGGCCGGGAGACCCAGTACTTC
CDR3 protein: CASSPGRETQYF

J gene: TRBJ1-2
D gene: .
clone size: .
V gene: TRBV9
CDR3 DNA: TGTGCCAGCAGCGTAGCAGGGGCGCCTACTTCCCATGGCTACACCTTC
CDR3 protein: CASSVAGAPTSHGYTF

J gene: TRBJ1-4
D gene: .
clone size: many
V gene: TRBV5-5
CDR3 DNA: TGTGCCAGCAGGAGGACGGCAACTAATGAAAAACTGTTTTTT
CDR3 protein: CASRRTATNEKLFF

J gene: TRBJ2-2
D gene: .
clone size: .
V gene: TRBV5-1
CDR3 DNA: TGCGCCAGCAGCTTGGCCACAGGACAGAAGAACACCGGGGAGCTGTTTTTT
CDR3 protein: CASSLATGQKNTGELFF

J gene: TRBJ2-7
D gene: .
clone size: .
V gene: TRBV5-8
CDR3 DNA: TGTGCCAGCAGCTTGTTCCGGGTCGAGCAGTACTTC
CDR3 protein: CASSLFRVEQYF

J gene: TRBJ2-5
D gene: TRBD1
clone size: .
V gene: TRBV5-8
CDR3 DNA: TGTGCCAGCCGGGCCAGGACAGGGGCTTCAGAGACCCAGTACTTC
CDR3 protein: CASRARTGASETQYF